The clone carrying this T cell receptor (beta chain) was observed once. The germline V gene encodes CDR1 SGDLS and CDR2 YYNGEE. V was clipped by 0 bases and J by 9 bases; unmatched bases: 9. This CDR3 spans 15 amino acids. Libraries were prepared by immunoSEQ multiplex PCR; TCRdb keeps only in-frame clonotypes and omits some of them. The sample holds tens of thousands of clones, 87% seen once. This entry is derived from a study of OX40 agonist ivuxolimab in advanced cancers. The chain has TRBV9 and TRBJ2-1; 7 bases are shared with TRBD2. The sequence derives from an adult with an advanced solid tumor such as melanoma, head and neck, liver or kidney cancer. This specimen was CD4+ or CD8+ T cells sorted from blood, taken in a trial of the OX40 agonist ivuxolimab. CDR3 loop: CASSVGATSPSEQFF. The CDR3 DNA sequence: TGTGCCAGCAGCGTAGGGGCGACTAGCCCGAGTGAGCAGTTCTTC.